Shown below are 24 T cell receptor beta chains from a single sample sequenced in a study of T cells in Graves' hyperthyroidism and ophthalmopathy. TCR beta CDR3 regions were amplified from RNA. During a first-round RT-PCR of the TCR CDR3, the HTBI primer set was used. Each CDR3 protein gets one entry after TCRdb re-called the multiplex PCR reads with MiXCR. The sample lists under 400,000 distinct CDR3 sequences, about 12% occurring once. Input material: blood. Receptors were obtained from a woman under 30 with Graves' hyperthyroidism.

This chain links TRBV19 with TRBJ1-1; TRBD1 is a possible D gene (6 bases). The CDR3 sequence is 14 residues long. From germline, CDR1 is LNHDA and CDR2 SQIVND (reference sequence). Trimming shortened V by 5 bases and J by 1 base, and 11 bases separated the two germline ends. The CDR3 DNA sequence: TGTGCCAGTAGTTCCCTGGACAGGAACACTGAAGCTTTCTTT. Its protein is CASSSLDRNTEAFF.

In its sample, this clonotype was seen many times. This chain links TRBV6-2 or TRBV6-3 with TRBJ2-1; D is unresolved. There are 14 residues in the CDR3. CDR1 is MNHEY and CDR2 is SVGEGT in the germline V gene. The V end lost 5 bases, the J end lost 2 bases, and 10 bases lay between the germline ends. The CDR3 spells CASSPRGPYNEQFF. DNA of the CDR3: TGTGCCAGCAGTCCTCGCGGACCCTACAATGAGCAGTTCTTC.

There are many counts of this clonotype. The rearrangement links TRBV12-3 or TRBV12-4 to TRBJ2-3; 11 bases are shared with TRBD2. This CDR3 spans 16 amino acids. Trimming took 4 bases from V and 4 from J; bases not matched to a gene: 7. CDR3 in DNA: TGTGCCAGCAGTTCCCACCTTAGCGGGGGGGCAGATACGCAGTATTTT. Translation: CASSSHLSGGADTQYF.

This clonotype occurred many times. The chain carries TRBV18 and TRBJ1-1; D is undetermined. The V end was cut by 0 bases, the J end by 2 bases, with 4 bases between. The CDR3 runs 13 residues. Germline lookup yields CDR1 KGHSH and CDR2 LQKENI. The CDR3 sequence: CASSPPDNTEAFF. The CDR3 nucleotides read TGTGCCAGCTCACCACCGGACAACACTGAAGCTTTCTTT.

This clonotype was seen at least ten times. The rearrangement joins TRBV2 to TRBJ1-1; maybe TRBD1 (5 bases). The CDR3 length is 12 residues. Germline V gene data show CDR1 as SNHLY and CDR2 as FYNNEI. Trimming pared 2 bases from V and 11 bases from J, leaving 12 bases between. In DNA, the CDR3 is TGTGCCAGCAGTGAACGAGGGGAGGAGGCTTTCTTT. Protein product: CASSERGEEAFF.

Concerning this clonotype itself: This sequence may be a read error, since a much larger clone differs from it by one base. This rearrangement joins TRBV28 to TRBJ2-7, with 16 bases aligning to TRBD2. CDR1 is MDHEN and CDR2 is SYDVKM in the germline V gene. V shed 1 base and J 6 bases; nucleotides not matched to a gene: 9. This CDR3 is 18 amino acids long. CDR3 residues: CASSLSRGLAGGWVEQYF. The CDR3 nucleotides read TGTGCCAGCAGTTTATCCCGGGGACTAGCGGGGGGGTGGGTCGAGCAGTACTTC. Complete variable domain (other parts from reference TRBV28 and TRBJ2-7): DVKVTQSSRYLVKRTGEKVFLECVQDMDHENMFWYRQDPGLGLRLIYFSYDVKMKEKGDIPEGYSVSREKKERFSLILESASTNQTSMYLCASSLSRGLAGGWVEQYFGPGTRLTVT.

This clonotype was counted ten times or more. The genes are TRBV6-1 and TRBJ2-3; possible D gene TRBD1, 7 bases. Trimming removed 5 bases at V and 3 bases at J, with 18 bases between. CDR3 length: 16 residues. Germline CDR1 MNHNS, CDR2 SASEGT. Here the CDR3 DNA reads TGTGCCAGCAGTATACTTCAGGGGGGAAGAACAGATACGCAGTATTTT. Residues: CASSILQGGRTDTQYF.

This clonotype came up many times. The chain couples TRBV6-1 to TRBJ2-7, with 7 bases matching TRBD1. Germline V gene data show CDR1 as MNHNS and CDR2 as SASEGT. CDR3 size: 15 residues. J gave up 0 bases and V 2 bases, and 4 bases lay outside the gene matches. This CDR3 reads CASSELQGSSYEQYF. In nucleotides, the CDR3 is TGTGCCAGCAGTGAACTACAGGGGTCCTCCTACGAGCAGTACTTC.

This clonotype was counted many times. The chain recombines TRBV27 with TRBJ2-6; D may be TRBD1 or TRBD2 (5 bases each). The V and J ends lost 2 bases and 0 bases respectively, with 14 bases between them. Germline V gene lookup returns CDR1 MNHEY and CDR2 SMNVEV (reference sequence). This CDR3 is 18 amino acids long. The CDR3 sequence: CASSLRGAASSGANVLTF. The CDR3 nucleotides read TGTGCCAGCAGTTTACGAGGGGCCGCAAGCTCTGGGGCCAACGTCCTGACTTTC.

This clonotype was recorded many times. V usage is TRBV7-8 and J usage is TRBJ1-1; D gene unclear. The CDR3 contains 14 residues. CDR1 and CDR2 (germline): SGHVS, FQNEAQ. V gave up 5 bases and J gave up 1 base, with 11 bases separating them. CDR3 nucleotide sequence: TGTGCCAGCAGCCCAGGCGGCAAGAACACTGAAGCTTTCTTT. This translates into CASSPGGKNTEAFF.

This clonotype was observed a few times. V is TRBV24-1 and J is TRBJ1-2; D ambiguous. The CDR3 totals 14 residues. The germline V gene has CDR1 KGHDR and CDR2 SFDVKD. Trimming removed 4 bases from V and 3 bases from J, with 11 bases in between. The CDR3 nucleotides are TGTGCCACCAGTGAAACCGGGCCAGACTATGGCTACACCTTC. Translation: CATSETGPDYGYTF.

This clonotype was observed many times. The J gene is TRBJ2-7, the V gene TRBV7-2; D is unclear. The CDR3 has 17 amino acids. The germline V and J ends were trimmed by 0 bases and 2 bases, with 17 bases remaining between them. Per germline, CDR1 SGHTA and CDR2 FQGNSA. The CDR3 region is CASSLAHTGLGPYEQYF. CDR3 DNA sequence: TGTGCCAGCAGCTTAGCTCATACCGGGCTCGGCCCCTACGAGCAGTACTTC. The full variable domain, rest sourced from reference TRBV7-2 and TRBJ2-7, is GAGVSQSPSNKVTEKGKDVELRCDPISGHTALYWYRQSLGQGLEFLIYFQGNSAPDKSGLPSDRFSAERTGGSVSTLTIQRTQQEDSAVYLCASSLAHTGLGPYEQYFGPGTRLTVT.

A few counts support this clonotype. The chain employs TRBV4-1 and TRBJ1-4; D is unclear. Looked up from germline, CDR1 is MGHRA and CDR2 is YSYEKL. There are 13 residues in the CDR3. V lost 1 base and J lost 10, with 10 bases in between. The CDR3 sequence: CASSQVVGGKLFF. The CDR3 nucleotides read TGCGCCAGCAGCCAAGTTGTAGGCGGAAAACTGTTTTTT.

This clonotype was recorded at least ten times. This chain joins TRBV7-2 and TRBJ1-5, with TRBD1 matching 8 bases. The V segment lost 4 bases and the J segment 7 bases; nucleotides outside the gene matches: 3. Germline values: CDR1 SGHTA, CDR2 FQGNSA. CDR3 size: 13 residues. In DNA form, the CDR3 reads TGTGCCAGCAGCTCAGGGGGCTGGCAGCCCCAGCATTTT. Its translation: CASSSGGWQPQHF.

This clonotype appeared many times. V usage is TRBV28 and J usage is TRBJ2-6, with 8 nucleotides matching TRBD1. CDR1 and CDR2 (germline): MDHEN, SYDVKM. This CDR3 is 18 amino acids long. Trimming at V came to 3 bases and at J to 3 bases, leaving 10 bases not matched to a gene. CDR3 in amino acids: CASSFPRQGAFGANVLTF. CDR3 DNA sequence: TGTGCCAGCAGTTTCCCGCGGCAGGGGGCATTTGGGGCCAACGTCCTGACTTTC.

This clonotype was seen many times. The chain recombines TRBV24-1 with TRBJ1-1; D unresolved. This CDR3 has 13 residues. Trimming removed 4 bases at V and 8 bases at J, with 13 bases between. Germline lookup yields CDR1 KGHDR and CDR2 SFDVKD. As DNA, the CDR3 is TGTGCCACCAGTGACTCCGGGATGGACGAAGCTTTCTTT. Its protein product is CATSDSGMDEAFF.

The J gene is TRBJ2-2, the V gene TRBV7-6; 7 nucleotides agree with TRBD2. Germline assignment: CDR1 SGHVS and CDR2 FNYEAQ. The CDR3 is 16 residues long. V shed 5 bases, J shed 1 base, and the junction held 7 bases outside the gene matches. The CDR3 region has the DNA TGTGCCAGCAGCCCCCCCGGCGGGGGGAACACCGGGGAGCTGTTTTTT. Translation: CASSPPGGGNTGELFF.

In this sample, this clonotype turned up many times. This chain connects TRBV2 to TRBJ2-7; D remains ambiguous. This CDR3 region has 12 residues. V was shortened by 0 bases and J by 3 bases, with 3 bases between the two germline ends. CDR1 and CDR2 from the germline V gene are SNHLY and FYNNEI. The CDR3 DNA sequence: TGTGCCAGCAGTGAAGCCGGCTACGAGCAGTACTTC. Encoded protein: CASSEAGYEQYF.

This clonotype was picked up many times. CDR3 in DNA: TGTGCCAGCAGCCGAACACCCCGGACAGGGGGCTACAATGAGCAGTTCTTC. Its protein product is CASSRTPRTGGYNEQFF. This chain links TRBV7-3 with TRBJ2-1, with TRBD1 identical over 10 bases. This CDR3 has 17 amino acids. Germline-derived CDR1 and CDR2 are SGHTA and FQGTGA. J was trimmed by 3 bases and V by 5 bases; bases with no gene match: 10.

This clonotype was detected ten times or more. The gene calls are TRBV7-9 and TRBJ2-3, with 10 bases that match TRBD2. The CDR3 loop spans 14 amino acids. J lost 6 bases, V lost 5 bases, and 5 bases had no gene match. CDR1 and CDR2 (germline): SEHNR, FQNEAQ (reference sequence). CDR3 sequence: CASSTLAGDDTQYF. The CDR3 DNA reads as TGTGCCAGCAGCACCCTAGCGGGGGATGATACGCAGTATTTT.

This clonotype occurred a few times. This chain links TRBV10-3 with TRBJ2-3; TRBD1 is a possible D gene (6 bases). Germline values: CDR1 ENHRY, CDR2 SYGVKD. V gave up 4 bases and J gave up 0 bases, with 11 bases separating them. The CDR3 consists of 15 residues. CDR3 in amino acids: CAISAARGSTDTQYF. CDR3 nucleotide sequence: TGTGCCATCAGTGCTGCCAGGGGAAGCACAGATACGCAGTATTTT.

This chain uses TRBV7-9 with TRBJ2-1; 12 nucleotides align to TRBD2. Germline-derived CDR1 and CDR2 are SEHNR and FQNEAQ (reference sequence). The CDR3 runs to 15 residues. V lost 5 bases to trimming and J lost 6 bases; unmatched junction nucleotides: 5. This chain's CDR3 is CASSPTGLAGNEQFF. CDR3 DNA sequence: TGTGCCAGCAGCCCCACGGGACTAGCGGGCAATGAGCAGTTCTTC.

The chain couples TRBV18 to TRBJ2-3, with 10 nucleotides matching TRBD2. Per germline, CDR1 KGHSH and CDR2 LQKENI. This CDR3 spans 19 amino acids. J was trimmed by 0 bases and V by 0 bases; bases with no gene match: 9. Here the CDR3 reads CASSPPVAGGAASTDTQYF. CDR3 DNA sequence: TGTGCCAGCTCACCACCGGTAGCGGGGGGCGCTGCTAGCACAGATACGCAGTATTTT.

Details on this clonotype: This may be a read error, as it is one base from a much larger clone. The chain couples TRBV28 to TRBJ2-1; D is possibly TRBD2 (6 bases). The germline gives CDR1 MDHEN, CDR2 SYDVKM. The CDR3 covers 14 residues. The CDR3 DNA reads TGTGCCGGCAGATTGGGAGGAGAATACAATGAGCAGTTCTTC. It encodes CAGRLGGEYNEQFF. The whole variable domain, remainder taken from reference TRBV28 and TRBJ2-1, is DVKVTQSSRYLVKRTGEKVFLECVQDMDHENMFWYRQDPGLGLRLIYFSYDVKMKEKGDIPEGYSVSREKKERFSLILESASTNQTSMYLCAGRLGGEYNEQFFGPGTRLTVL.